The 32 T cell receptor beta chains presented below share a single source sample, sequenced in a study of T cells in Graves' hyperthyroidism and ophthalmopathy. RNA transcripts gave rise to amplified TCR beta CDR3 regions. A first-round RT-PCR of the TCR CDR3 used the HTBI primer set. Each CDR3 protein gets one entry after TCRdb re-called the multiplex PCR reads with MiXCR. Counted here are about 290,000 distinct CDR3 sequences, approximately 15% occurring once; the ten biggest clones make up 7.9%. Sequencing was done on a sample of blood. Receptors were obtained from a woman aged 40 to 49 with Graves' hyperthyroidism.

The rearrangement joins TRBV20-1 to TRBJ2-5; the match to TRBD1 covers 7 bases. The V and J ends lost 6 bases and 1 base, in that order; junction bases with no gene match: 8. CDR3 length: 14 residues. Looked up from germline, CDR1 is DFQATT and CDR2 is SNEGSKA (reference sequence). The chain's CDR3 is CSARTGGLQETQYF. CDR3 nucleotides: TGCAGTGCAAGGACAGGAGGACTCCAAGAGACCCAGTACTTC.

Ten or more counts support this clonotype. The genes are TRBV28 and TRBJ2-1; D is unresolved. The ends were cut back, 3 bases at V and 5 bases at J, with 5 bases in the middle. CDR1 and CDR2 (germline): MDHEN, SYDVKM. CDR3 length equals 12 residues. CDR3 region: CASSFGHNEQFF. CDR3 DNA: TGTGCCAGCAGTTTCGGGCACAATGAGCAGTTCTTC.

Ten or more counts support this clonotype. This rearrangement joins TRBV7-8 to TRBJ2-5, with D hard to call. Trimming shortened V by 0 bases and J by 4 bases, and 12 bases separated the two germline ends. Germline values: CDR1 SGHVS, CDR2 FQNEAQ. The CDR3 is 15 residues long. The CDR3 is CASSLAKSTLETQYF. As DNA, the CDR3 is TGTGCCAGCAGCTTAGCGAAATCCACCTTAGAGACCCAGTACTTC.

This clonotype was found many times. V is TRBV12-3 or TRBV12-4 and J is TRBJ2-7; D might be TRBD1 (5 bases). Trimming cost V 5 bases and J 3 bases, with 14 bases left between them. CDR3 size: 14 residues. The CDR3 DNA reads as TGTGCCAGCAGTCGATGGGGCCTTAACTACGAGCAGTACTTC. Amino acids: CASSRWGLNYEQYF.

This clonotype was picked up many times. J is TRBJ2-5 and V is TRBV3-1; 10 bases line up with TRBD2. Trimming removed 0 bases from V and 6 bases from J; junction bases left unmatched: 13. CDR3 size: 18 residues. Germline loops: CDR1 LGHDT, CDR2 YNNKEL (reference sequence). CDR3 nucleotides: TGTGCCAGCAGCCAAGAGTTTGGAACTAGCGGGAATGCGCAGACCCAGTACTTC. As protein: CASSQEFGTSGNAQTQYF.

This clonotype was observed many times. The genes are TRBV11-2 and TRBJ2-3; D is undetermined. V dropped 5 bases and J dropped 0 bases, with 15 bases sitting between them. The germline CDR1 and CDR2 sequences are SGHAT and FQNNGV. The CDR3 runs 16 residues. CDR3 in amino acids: CASSALLVVSTDTQYF. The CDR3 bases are TGTGCCAGCAGCGCCCTTCTGGTAGTGAGCACAGATACGCAGTATTTT.

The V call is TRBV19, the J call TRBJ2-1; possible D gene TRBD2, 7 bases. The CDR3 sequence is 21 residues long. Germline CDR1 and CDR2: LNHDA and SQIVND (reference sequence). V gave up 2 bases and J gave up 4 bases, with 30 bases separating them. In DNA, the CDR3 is TGTGCCAGTAGTATATATGTTGGAGGGGGTCAGGCGGGAGCGAGGTACAATGAGCAGTTCTTC. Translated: CASSIYVGGGQAGARYNEQFF.

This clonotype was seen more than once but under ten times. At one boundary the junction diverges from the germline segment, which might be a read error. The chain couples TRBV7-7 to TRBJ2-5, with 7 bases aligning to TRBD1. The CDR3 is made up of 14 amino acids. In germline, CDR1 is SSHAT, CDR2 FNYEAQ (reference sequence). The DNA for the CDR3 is TGTGCTAGCAGCCGGGACAGCCAACAAGAGACCCAGTACTTC. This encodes CASSRDSQQETQYF. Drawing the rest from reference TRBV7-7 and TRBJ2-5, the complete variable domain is GAGVSQSPRYKVTKRGQDVTLRCDPISSHATLYWYQQALGQGPEFLTYFNYEAQPDKSGLPSDRFSAERPEGSISTLTIQRTEQRDSAMYRCASSRDSQQETQYFGPGTRLLVL.

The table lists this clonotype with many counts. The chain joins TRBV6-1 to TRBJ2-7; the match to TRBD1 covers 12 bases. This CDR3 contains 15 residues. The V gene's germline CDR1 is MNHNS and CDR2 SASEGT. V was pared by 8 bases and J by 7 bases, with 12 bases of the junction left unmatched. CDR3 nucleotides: TGTGCCAGCCAAAGCCTGGGACAGGGGGCCGGAGAGCAGTACTTC. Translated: CASQSLGQGAGEQYF.

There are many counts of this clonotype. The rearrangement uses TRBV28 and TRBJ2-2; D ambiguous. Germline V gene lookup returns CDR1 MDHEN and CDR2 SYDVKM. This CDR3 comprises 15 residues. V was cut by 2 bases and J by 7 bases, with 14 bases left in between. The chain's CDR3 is CASSLRVSGYGELFF. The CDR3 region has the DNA TGTGCCAGCAGTTTAAGGGTATCGGGTTACGGGGAGCTGTTTTTT.

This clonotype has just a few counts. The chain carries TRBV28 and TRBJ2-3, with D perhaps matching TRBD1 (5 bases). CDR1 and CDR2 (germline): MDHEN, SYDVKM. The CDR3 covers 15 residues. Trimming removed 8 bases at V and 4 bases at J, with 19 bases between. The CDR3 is CASGLPGSSSDTQYF. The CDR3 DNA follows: TGTGCCAGCGGTCTCCCAGGGTCGAGTTCAGATACGCAGTATTTT.

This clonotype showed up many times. In DNA, the CDR3 is TGCGCCAGCAGCTTCACAGGGTTGACCCCAGATGAGCAGTTCTTC. Encoded protein: CASSFTGLTPDEQFF. The chain is built from TRBV5-1 and TRBJ2-1, with D maybe TRBD1 (6 bases). This CDR3 contains 15 residues. V was clipped by 2 bases and J by 8 bases, with 17 bases between them. The V gene's germline CDR1 is SGHRS and CDR2 YFSETQ. Variable domain in full (rest from reference TRBV5-1 and TRBJ2-1): KAGVTQTPRYLIKTRGQQVTLSCSPISGHRSVSWYQQTPGQGLQFLFEYFSETQRNKGNFPGRFSGRQFSNSRSEMNVSTLELGDSALYLCASSFTGLTPDEQFFGPGTRLTVL.

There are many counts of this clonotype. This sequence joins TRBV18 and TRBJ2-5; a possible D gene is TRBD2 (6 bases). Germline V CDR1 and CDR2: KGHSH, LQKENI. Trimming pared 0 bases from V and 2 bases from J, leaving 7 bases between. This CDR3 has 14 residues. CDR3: CASSPPAGQETQYF. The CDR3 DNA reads TGTGCCAGCTCACCACCCGCGGGGCAAGAGACCCAGTACTTC.

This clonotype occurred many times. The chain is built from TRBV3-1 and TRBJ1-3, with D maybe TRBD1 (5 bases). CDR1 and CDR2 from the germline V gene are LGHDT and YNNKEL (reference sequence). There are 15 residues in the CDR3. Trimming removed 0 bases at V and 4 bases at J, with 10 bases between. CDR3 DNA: TGTGCCAGCAGCCAAGATCTAGGGGCAGGAAACACCATATATTTT. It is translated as CASSQDLGAGNTIYF.

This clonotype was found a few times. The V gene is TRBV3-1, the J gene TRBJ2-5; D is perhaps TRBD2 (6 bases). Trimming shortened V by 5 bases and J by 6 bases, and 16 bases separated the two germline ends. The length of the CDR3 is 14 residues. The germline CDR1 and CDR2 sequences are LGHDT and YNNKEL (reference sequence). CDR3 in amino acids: CASSSSGQQKTQYF. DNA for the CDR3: TGTGCCAGCAGCTCCAGCGGGCAGCAGAAGACCCAGTACTTC.

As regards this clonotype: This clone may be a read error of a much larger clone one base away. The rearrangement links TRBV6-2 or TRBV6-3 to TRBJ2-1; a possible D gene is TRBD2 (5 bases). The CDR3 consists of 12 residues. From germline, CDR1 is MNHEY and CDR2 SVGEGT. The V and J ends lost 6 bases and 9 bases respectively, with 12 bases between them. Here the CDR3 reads CASSQLGCEQFF. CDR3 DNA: TGTGCCAGCAGCCAACTAGGATGTGAGCAGTTCTTC.

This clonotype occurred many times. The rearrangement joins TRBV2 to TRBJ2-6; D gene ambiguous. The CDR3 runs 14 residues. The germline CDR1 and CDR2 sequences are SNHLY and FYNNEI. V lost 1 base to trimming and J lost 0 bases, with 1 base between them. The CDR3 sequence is CASSEDSGANVLTF. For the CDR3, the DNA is TGTGCCAGCAGTGAAGACTCTGGGGCCAACGTCCTGACTTTC. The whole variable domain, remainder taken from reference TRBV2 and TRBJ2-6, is EPEVTQTPSHQVTQMGQEVILRCVPISNHLYFYWYRQILGQKVEFLVSFYNNEISEKSEIFDDQFSVERPDGSNFTLKIRSTKLEDSAMYFCASSEDSGANVLTFGAGSRLTVL.

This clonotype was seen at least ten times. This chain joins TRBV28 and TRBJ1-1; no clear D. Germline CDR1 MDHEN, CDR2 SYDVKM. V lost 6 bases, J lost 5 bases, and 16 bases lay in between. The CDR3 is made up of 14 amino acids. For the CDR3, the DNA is TGTGCCAGCAGCCAACCGGGTGTCACGACTGAAGCTTTCTTT. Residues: CASSQPGVTTEAFF.

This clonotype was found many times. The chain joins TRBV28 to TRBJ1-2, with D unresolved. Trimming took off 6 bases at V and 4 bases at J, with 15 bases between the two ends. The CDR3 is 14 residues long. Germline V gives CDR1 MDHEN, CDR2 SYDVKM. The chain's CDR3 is CASRLGGQTYGYTF. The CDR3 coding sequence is TGTGCCAGCAGATTAGGAGGTCAGACCTATGGCTACACCTTC.

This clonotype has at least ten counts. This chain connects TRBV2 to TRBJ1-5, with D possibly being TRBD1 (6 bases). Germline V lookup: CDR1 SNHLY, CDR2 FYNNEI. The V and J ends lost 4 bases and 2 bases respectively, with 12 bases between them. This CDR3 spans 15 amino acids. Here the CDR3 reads CASSVSQGRNQPQHF. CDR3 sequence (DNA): TGTGCCAGCAGTGTGTCACAGGGCCGCAATCAGCCCCAGCATTTT.

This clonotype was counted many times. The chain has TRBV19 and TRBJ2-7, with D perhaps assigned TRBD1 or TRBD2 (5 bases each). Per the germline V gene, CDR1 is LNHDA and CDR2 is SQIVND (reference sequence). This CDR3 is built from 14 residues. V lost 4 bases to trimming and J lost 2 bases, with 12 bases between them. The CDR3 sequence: CASSRGPGPYEQYF. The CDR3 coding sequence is TGTGCCAGTAGTAGGGGACCGGGACCCTACGAGCAGTACTTC. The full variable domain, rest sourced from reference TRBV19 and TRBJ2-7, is DGGITQSPKYLFRKEGQNVTLSCEQNLNHDAMYWYRQDPGQGLRLIYYSQIVNDFQKGDIAEGYSVSREKKESFPLTVTSAQKNPTAFYLCASSRGPGPYEQYFGPGTRLTVT.

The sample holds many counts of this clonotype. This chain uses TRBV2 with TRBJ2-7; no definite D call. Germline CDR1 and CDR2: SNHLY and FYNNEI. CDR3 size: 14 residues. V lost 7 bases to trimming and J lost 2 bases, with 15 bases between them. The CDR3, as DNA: TGTGCCAGCACTCCTCCCAGACCCACCTACGAGCAGTACTTC. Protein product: CASTPPRPTYEQYF.

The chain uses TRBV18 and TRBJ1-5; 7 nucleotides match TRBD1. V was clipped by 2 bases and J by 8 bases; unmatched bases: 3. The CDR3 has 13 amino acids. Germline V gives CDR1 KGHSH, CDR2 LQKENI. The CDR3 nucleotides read TGTGCCAGCTCACCAGGAGGGGGCGAGCCCCAGCATTTT. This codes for CASSPGGGEPQHF.

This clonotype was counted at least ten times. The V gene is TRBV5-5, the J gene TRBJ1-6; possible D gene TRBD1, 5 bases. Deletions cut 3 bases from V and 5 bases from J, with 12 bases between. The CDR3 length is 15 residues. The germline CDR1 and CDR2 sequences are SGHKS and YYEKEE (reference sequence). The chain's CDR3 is CASSSGPTNNSPLHF. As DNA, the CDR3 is TGTGCCAGCAGCTCGGGACCGACCAATAATTCACCCCTCCACTTT.

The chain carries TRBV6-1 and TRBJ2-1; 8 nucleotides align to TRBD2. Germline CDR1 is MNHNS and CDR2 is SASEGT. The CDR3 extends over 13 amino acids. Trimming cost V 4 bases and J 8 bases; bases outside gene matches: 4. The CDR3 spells CASSAAGGYEQFF. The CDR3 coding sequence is TGTGCCAGCAGTGCTGCGGGAGGATATGAGCAGTTCTTC.

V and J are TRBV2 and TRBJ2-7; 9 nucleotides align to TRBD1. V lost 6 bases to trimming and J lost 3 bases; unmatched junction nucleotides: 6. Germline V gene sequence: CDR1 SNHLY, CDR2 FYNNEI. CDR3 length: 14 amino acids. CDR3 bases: TGTGCCAGCAGCAACCGGGACAGGGTCTACGAGCAGTACTTC. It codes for CASSNRDRVYEQYF.

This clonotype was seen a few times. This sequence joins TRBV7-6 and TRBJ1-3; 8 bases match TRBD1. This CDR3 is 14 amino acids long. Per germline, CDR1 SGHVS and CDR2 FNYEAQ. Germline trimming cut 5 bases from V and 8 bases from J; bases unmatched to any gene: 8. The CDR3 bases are TGTGCCAGCAGCCGAGGACAGGGTATGGACACCATATATTTT. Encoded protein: CASSRGQGMDTIYF.

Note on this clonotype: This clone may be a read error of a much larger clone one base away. The chain's CDR3 is CPSSYDSNSPLHF. CDR3 coding DNA: TGTCCCAGCAGTTATGACAGTAATTCACCCCTCCACTTT. The chain carries TRBV6-8 and TRBJ1-6; perhaps TRBD1 as D (5 bases). Germline V gives CDR1 MNHGY, CDR2 SAAAGT. This CDR3 is 13 amino acids long.

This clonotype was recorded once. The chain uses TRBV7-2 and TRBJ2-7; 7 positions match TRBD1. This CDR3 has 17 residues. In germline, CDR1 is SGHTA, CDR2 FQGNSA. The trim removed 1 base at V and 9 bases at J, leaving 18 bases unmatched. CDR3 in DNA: TGTGCCAGCAGCTTAGGCGCAGGGGGATTCACTCCTACGAGGCAGTACTTC. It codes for CASSLGAGGFTPTRQYF.

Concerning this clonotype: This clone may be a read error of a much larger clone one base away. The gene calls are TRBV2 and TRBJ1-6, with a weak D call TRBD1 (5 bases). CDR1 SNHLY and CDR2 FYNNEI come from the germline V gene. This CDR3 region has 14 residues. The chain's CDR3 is CASSRDGTNSPLQF. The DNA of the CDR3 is TGTGCCAGCAGTCGGGACGGAACAAATTCACCCCTCCAATTT.

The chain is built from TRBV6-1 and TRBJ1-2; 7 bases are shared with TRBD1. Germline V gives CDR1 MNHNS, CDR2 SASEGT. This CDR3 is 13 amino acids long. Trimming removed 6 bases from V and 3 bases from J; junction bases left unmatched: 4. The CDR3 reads CASRTTGDYGYTF. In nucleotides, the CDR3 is TGTGCCAGCAGAACTACAGGGGACTATGGCTACACCTTC.

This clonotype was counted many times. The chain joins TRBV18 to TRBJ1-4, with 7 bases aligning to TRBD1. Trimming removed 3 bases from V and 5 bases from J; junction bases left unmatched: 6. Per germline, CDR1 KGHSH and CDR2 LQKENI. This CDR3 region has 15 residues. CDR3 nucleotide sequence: TGTGCCAGCTCACCCGGGACAGCCATAAATGAAAAACTGTTTTTT. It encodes CASSPGTAINEKLFF.